This TCR beta chain stems from a study of blood T cell repertoires in COVID-19. The protocol was immunoSEQ multiplex PCR, while the TCRdb copy is restricted to in-frame clones and leaves out a portion. This sample has 200,000 to 250,000 clones, with 85% to 90% found just once. Those who participated ranged in age from roughly 18 to 95 years and resided in approximately 23 US areas. Sequenced material: PBMCs or T cells enriched from blood (not recorded which). The TCR was taken from a woman between 50 and 59 years old in a cohort exposed to, infected with or recovered from COVID-19 (not recorded which).

The CDR3 loop is CASSYSAGRWNQPQHF. The DNA for the CDR3 is TGTGCCAGCAGTTACTCGGCGGGACGGTGGAATCAGCCCCAGCATTTT. The V and J genes are TRBV6-6 and TRBJ1-5, with D possibly being TRBD1 (5 bases). The CDR3 extends over 16 amino acids. Germline assignment: CDR1 MNHNY and CDR2 SVGAGI (reference sequence). V lost 0 bases, J lost 4 bases, and 13 bases lay in between.